The clone carrying this T cell receptor beta chain appeared a few times. Its specificity is unknown. TCRdb itself ran the 5' RACE reads through MiXCR, one entry per CDR3 protein. This table has approximately 440,000 distinct CDR3 sequences, around 20% appearing once. The data are from a study of T-cell memory formation after mild COVID-19. Notes on the study in general: Memory cells collected pre-infection included some clones that later responded, suggesting cross-reactive memory joined.

V shed 4 bases, J shed 10 bases, and the junction held 7 bases outside the gene matches. This CDR3 is built from 14 residues. The germline gives CDR1 GTSNPN, CDR2 SVGIG (reference sequence). Sequencing input: PBMCs or a T cell subset sorted from them (not recorded which). This rearrangement joins TRBV30 to TRBJ1-6, with 10 bases that match TRBD1. The TCR originated in an adult woman who had mild COVID-19 (a few samples of this study predate the infection). Cell type and time point are not known. The CDR3 DNA follows: TGTGCCTGGACCCCCGGGACAGGGGTCTCACCCCTCCACTTT. It is translated as CAWTPGTGVSPLHF.